This T cell receptor beta chain was observed in a study of Graves' ophthalmopathy and Graves' hyperthyroidism. General study results and limits: Blood also carried most expanded thyroid clonotypes exceeding 0.001 frequency.

This clonotype was seen at least ten times. As yet, its antigen is unknown. Germline V gene lookup returns CDR1 LNHNV and CDR2 YYDKDF (reference sequence). With 3 bases removed from V and 0 bases from J, the gap between germline ends came to 15 bases. CDR3 size: 16 residues. CDR3 regions of TCR beta were amplified from RNA transcripts. An initial RT-PCR round employing HTBI primers preceded a second-round multiplex PCR. TCRdb reprocessed the multiplex PCR reads via MiXCR and lists one record per CDR3 protein. The table includes some 160,000 distinct CDR3 sequences, around two fifths detected once. Presentation of ophthalmopathy in the donors involved moderate-to-severe activity, CAS ≥3, NOSPECS ≥4 and a duration under 3 months.

The sequence derives from a man younger than 40 with Graves' ophthalmopathy. Sequenced input: peripheral blood. The J gene is TRBJ2-7, the V gene TRBV15; maybe TRBD2 (5 bases). CDR3 bases: TGTGCCACCAGCAGTTCCGACGGAGGCAGCTCCTACGAGCAGTACTTC. Translating it yields CATSSSDGGSSYEQYF.